This T cell receptor (beta chain) comes out of a study of T cell clusters in autoimmune cytopenias. Notes on the study in general: A dominant lymphoma-associated repertoire apparently masked the cluster-lack signature in secondary cytopenia versus chronic lymphocytic leukemia.

In the case of this clonotype: Its antigen is not known.

CDR1 is SQVTM, CDR2 ANQGSEA, per germline. CDR3 length equals 13 residues. One tube held mixed TRB-A and TRB-B primer pools for touch-down PCR. TCRdb reworked the multiplex PCR reads into one entry per CDR3 protein, no DNA. This listing includes 4,100 or so distinct CDR3 sequences. TRB amplification used approximately 250 ng of peripheral blood genomic DNA. This chain uses TRBV29-1 with TRBJ2-3; TCRdb indicates TRBD2, and absent DNA this call remains unverified. This receptor was identified in a human donor with an autoimmune cytopenia or autoimmune hepatitis (not recorded which). Sequences were obtained from peripheral blood. The CDR3 is CSVVSDSTDTQYF.